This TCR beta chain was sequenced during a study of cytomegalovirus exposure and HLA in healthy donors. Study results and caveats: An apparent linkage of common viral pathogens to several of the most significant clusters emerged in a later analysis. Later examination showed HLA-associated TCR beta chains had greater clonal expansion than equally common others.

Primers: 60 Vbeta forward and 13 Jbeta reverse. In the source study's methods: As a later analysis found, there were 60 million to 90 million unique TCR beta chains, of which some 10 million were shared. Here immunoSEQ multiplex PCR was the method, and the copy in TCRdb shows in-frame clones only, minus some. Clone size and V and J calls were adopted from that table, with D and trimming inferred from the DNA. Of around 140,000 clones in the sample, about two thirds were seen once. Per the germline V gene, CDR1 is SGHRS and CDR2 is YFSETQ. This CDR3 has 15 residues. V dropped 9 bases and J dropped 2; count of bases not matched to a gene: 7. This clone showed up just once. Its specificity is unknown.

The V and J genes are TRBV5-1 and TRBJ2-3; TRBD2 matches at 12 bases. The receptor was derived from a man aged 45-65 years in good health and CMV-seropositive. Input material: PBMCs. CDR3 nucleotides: TGCGCCACCGCGACTAGCGGGGGATCCACAGATACGCAGTATTTT. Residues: CATATSGGSTDTQYF.